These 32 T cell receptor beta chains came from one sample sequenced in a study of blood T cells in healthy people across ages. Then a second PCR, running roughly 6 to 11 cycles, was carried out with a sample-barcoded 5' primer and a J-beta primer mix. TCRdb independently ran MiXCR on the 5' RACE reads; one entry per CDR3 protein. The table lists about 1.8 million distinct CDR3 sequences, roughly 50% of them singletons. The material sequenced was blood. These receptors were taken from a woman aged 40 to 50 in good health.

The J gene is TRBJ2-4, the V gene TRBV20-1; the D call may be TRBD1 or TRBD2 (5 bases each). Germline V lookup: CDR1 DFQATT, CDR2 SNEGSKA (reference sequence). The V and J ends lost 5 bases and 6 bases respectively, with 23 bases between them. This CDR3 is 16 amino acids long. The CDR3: CSAPTDRGRVVNIQYF. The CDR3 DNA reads TGCAGTGCTCCCACCGACCGGGGCAGGGTTGTAAACATTCAGTACTTC.

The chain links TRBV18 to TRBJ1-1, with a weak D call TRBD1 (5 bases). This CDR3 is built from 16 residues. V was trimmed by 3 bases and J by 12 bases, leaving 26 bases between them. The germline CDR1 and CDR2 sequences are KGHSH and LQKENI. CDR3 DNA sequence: TGTGCCAGCTCACCCTCACAGGTTGCCGACGGGCTCGCGACTTTCTTT. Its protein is CASSPSQVADGLATFF.

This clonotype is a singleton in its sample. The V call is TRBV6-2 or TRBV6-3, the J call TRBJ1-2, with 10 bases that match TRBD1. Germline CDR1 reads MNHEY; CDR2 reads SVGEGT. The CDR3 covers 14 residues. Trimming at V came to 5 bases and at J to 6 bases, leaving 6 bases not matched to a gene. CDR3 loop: CASSRQGALHGYTF. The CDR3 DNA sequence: TGTGCCAGCAGTCGACAGGGGGCCTTACATGGCTACACCTTC.

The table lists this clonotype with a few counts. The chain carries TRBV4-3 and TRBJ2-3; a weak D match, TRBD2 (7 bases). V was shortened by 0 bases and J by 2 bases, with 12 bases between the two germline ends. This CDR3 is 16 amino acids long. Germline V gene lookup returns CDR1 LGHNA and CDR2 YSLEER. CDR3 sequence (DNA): TGCGCCAGCAGCCAAGAGGGGGGGGCTCCCACAGATACGCAGTATTTT. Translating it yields CASSQEGGAPTDTQYF.

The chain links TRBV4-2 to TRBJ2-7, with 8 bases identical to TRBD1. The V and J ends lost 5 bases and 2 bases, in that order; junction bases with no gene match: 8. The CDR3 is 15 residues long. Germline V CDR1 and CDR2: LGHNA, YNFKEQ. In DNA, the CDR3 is TGTGCCAGCAGCTACTGGACAGGGACGGCCTACGAGCAGTACTTC. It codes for CASSYWTGTAYEQYF.

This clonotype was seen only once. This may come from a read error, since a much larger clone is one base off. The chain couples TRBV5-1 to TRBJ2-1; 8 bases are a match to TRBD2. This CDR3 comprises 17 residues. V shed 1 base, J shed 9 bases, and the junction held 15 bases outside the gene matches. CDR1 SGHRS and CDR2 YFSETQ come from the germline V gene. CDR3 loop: CASSLSGGSRGSVEQFF. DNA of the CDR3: TGCGCCAGCAGCTTGAGCGGGGGCAGCCGGGGGTCGGTTGAGCAGTTCTTC.

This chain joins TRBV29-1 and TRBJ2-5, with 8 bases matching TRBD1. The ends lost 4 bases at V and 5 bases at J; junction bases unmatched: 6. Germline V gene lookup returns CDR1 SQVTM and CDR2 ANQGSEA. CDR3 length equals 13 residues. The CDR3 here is CSVASGGGETQYF. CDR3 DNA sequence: TGCAGCGTTGCATCAGGGGGCGGGGAGACCCAGTACTTC. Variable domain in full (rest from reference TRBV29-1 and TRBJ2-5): SAVISQKPSRDICQRGTSLTIQCQVDSQVTMMFWYRQQPGQSLTLIATANQGSEATYESGFVIDKFPISRPNLTFSTLTVSNMSPEDSSIYLCSVASGGGETQYFGPGTRLLVL.

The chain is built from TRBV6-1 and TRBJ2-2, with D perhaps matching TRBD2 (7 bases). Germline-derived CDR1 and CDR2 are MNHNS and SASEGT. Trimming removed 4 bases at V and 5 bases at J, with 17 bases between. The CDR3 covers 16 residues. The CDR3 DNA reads TGTGCCAGCAGTGCGCTTTCGGGGGGCGTTACCGGGGAGCTGTTTTTT. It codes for CASSALSGGVTGELFF.

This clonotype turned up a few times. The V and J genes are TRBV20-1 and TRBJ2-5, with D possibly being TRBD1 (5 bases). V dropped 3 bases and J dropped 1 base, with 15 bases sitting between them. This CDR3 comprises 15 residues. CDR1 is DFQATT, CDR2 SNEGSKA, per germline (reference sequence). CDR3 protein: CSASSLTETQETQYF. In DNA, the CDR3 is TGCAGTGCTAGTAGCTTGACAGAGACCCAAGAGACCCAGTACTTC.

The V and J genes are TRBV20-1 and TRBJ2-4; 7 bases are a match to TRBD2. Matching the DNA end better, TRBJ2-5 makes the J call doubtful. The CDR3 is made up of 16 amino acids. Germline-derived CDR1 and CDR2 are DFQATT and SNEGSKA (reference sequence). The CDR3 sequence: CSARSRDYLRQETQYF. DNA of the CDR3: TGCAGCGCAAGGTCCCGGGACTATCTAAGGCAAGAGACCCAGTACTTC.

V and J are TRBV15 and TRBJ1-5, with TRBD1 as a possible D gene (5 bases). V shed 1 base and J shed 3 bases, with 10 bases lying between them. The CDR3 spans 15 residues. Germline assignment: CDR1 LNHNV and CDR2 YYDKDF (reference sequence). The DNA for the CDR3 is TGTGCCACCAGCAGAGGGGGACTGAACAATCAGCCCCAGCATTTT. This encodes CATSRGGLNNQPQHF.

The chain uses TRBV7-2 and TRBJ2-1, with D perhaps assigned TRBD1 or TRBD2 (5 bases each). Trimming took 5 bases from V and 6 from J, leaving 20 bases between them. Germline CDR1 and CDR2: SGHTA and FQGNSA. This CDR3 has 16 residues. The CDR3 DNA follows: TGTGCCAGCAGCCGGGTGGGGACGCCGGGGAGCAATGAGCAGTTCTTC. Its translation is CASSRVGTPGSNEQFF.

The DNA of the CDR3 is TGTGCCAGTTATGGGGCGCCCGGGACTAGCGGGCTCCAAGAGACCCAGTACTTC. Translating it yields CASYGAPGTSGLQETQYF. The chain is built from TRBV6-2 or TRBV6-3 and TRBJ2-5; 12 positions agree with TRBD2. Germline V gives CDR1 MNHEY, CDR2 SVGEGT. The CDR3 consists of 18 residues. J lost 1 base, V lost 9 bases, and 15 bases had no gene match.

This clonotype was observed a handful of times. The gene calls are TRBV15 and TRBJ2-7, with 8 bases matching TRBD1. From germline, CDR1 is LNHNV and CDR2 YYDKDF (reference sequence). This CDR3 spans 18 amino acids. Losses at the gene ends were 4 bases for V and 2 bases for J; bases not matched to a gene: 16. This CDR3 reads CATSNLGQGRRSTYEQYF. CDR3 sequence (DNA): TGTGCCACCAGCAACCTAGGACAGGGCCGAAGGTCTACCTACGAGCAGTACTTC.

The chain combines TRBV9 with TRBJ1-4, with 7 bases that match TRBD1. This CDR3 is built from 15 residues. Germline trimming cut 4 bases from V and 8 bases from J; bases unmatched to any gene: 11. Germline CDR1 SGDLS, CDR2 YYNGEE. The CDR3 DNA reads TGTGCCAGCAGCACCCAACAGGGGAGTGGCGAAAAACTGTTTTTT. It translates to CASSTQQGSGEKLFF.

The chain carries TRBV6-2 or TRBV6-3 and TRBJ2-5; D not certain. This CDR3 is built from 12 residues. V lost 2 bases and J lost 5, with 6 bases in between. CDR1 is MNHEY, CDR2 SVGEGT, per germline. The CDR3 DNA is TGTGCCAGCAGTTACAGAATTGAGACCCAGTACTTC. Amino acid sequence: CASSYRIETQYF.

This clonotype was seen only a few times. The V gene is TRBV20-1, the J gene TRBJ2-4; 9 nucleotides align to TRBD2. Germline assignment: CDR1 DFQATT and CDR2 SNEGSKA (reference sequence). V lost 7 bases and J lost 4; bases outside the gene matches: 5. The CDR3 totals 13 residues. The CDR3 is CSVDLAGKNIQYF. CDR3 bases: TGCAGTGTAGATCTAGCGGGGAAAAACATTCAGTACTTC.

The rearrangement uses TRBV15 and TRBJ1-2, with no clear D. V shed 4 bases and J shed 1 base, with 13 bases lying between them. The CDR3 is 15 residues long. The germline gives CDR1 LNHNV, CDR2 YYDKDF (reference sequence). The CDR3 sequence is CATSTIPLVNYGYTF. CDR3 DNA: TGTGCCACCAGCACAATCCCCCTCGTTAACTATGGCTACACCTTC.

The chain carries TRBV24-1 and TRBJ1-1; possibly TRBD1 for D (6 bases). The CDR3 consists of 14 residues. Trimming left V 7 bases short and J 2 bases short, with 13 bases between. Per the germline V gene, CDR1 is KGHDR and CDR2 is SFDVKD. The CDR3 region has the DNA TGTGCCACCAGAACCGGGACACCAAACACTGAAGCTTTCTTT. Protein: CATRTGTPNTEAFF.

Written as DNA, the CDR3 is TGTGCCAGCGGACGACCGTATACGCAGTATTTT. This gives the protein CASGRPYTQYF. The chain carries TRBV27 and TRBJ2-3, with D uncertain. This CDR3 spans 11 amino acids. Germline assignment: CDR1 MNHEY and CDR2 SMNVEV (reference sequence). Between the trimmed V and J ends, which lost 8 bases and 7 bases, there was a span of 10 bases.

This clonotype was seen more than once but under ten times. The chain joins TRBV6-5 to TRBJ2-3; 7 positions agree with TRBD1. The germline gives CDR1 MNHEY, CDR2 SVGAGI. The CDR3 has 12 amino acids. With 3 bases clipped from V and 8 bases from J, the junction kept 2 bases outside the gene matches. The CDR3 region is CASSYYRGTQYF. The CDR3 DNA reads TGTGCCAGCAGTTATTACAGGGGTACGCAGTATTTT.

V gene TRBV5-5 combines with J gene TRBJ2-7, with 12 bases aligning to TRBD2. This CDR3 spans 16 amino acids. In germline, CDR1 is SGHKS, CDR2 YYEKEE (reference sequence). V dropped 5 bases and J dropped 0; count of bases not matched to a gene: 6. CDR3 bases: TGTGCCAGCAGTAGACTAGCGGGGGCCAGCTCCTACGAGCAGTACTTC. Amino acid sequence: CASSRLAGASSYEQYF.

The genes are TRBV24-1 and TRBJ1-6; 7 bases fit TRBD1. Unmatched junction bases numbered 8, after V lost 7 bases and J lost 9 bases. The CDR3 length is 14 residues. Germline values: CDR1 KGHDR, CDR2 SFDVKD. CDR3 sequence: CATSQTGAGSPLHF. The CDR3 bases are TGTGCCACCAGCCAAACAGGGGCGGGTTCACCCCTCCACTTT.

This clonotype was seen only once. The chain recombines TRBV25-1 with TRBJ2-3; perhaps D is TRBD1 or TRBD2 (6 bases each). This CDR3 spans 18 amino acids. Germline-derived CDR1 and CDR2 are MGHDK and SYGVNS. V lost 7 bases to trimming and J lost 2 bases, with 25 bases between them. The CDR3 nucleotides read TGTGCCAGCAAGGGGGGAACCAATAATATTGACTACACAGATACGCAGTATTTT. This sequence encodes CASKGGTNNIDYTDTQYF.

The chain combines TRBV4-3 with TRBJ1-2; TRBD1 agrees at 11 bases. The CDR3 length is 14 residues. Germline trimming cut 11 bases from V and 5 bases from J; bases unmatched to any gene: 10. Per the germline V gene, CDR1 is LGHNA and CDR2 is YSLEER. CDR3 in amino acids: CAGTPGQGEYGYTF. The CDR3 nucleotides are TGCGCCGGTACTCCGGGACAGGGGGAATATGGCTACACCTTC.

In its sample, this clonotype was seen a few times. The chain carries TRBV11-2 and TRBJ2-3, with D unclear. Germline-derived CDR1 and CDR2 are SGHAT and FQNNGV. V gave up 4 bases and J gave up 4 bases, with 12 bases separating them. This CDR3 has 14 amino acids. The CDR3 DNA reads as TGTGCCAGCAGCTCGACCGAGGTGCCAGATACGCAGTATTTT. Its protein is CASSSTEVPDTQYF.

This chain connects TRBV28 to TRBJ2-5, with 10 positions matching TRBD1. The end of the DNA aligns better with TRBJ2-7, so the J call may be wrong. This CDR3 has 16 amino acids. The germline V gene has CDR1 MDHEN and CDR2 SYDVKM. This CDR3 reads CASSSGGQGSFYEQYF. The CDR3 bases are TGTGCCAGCAGTTCGGGGGGACAGGGGTCATTCTACGAGCAGTACTTC.

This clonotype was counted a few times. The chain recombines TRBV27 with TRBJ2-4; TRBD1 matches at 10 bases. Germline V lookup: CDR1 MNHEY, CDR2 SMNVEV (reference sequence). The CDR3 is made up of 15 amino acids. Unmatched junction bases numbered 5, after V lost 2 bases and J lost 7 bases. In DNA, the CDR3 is TGTGCCAGCAGTTTAGGTGGGACAGGGGAGAACATTCAGTACTTC. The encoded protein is CASSLGGTGENIQYF.

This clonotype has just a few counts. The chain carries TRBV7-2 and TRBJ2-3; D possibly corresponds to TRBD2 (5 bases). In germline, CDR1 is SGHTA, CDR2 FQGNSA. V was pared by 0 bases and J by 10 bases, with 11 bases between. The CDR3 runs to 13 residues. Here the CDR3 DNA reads TGTGCCAGCAGCTTAGCGGAGGATTCAGCGCAGTATTTT. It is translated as CASSLAEDSAQYF.

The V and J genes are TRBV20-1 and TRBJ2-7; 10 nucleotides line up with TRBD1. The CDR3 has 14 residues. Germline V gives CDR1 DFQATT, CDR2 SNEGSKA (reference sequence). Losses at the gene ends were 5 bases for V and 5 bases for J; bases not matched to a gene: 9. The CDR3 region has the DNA TGCAGTGCTGGGAGCCGGGACAGGGGCAACGAGCAGTACTTC. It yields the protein CSAGSRDRGNEQYF.

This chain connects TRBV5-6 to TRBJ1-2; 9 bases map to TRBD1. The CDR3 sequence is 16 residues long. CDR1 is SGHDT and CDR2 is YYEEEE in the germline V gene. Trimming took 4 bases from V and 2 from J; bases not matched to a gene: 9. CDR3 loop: CASSEGQGAHNYGYTF. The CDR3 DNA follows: TGTGCCAGCAGCGAGGGACAGGGAGCCCACAACTATGGCTACACCTTC.

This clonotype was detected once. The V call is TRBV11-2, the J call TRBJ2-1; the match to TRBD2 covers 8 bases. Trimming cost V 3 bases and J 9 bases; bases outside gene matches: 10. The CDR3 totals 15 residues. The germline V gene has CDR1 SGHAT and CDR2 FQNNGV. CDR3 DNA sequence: TGTGCCAGCAGCTTTGGGACGGGGGGGCTGGTTGAGCAGTTCTTC. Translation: CASSFGTGGLVEQFF. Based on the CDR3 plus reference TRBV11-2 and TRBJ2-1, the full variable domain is EAGVAQSPRYKIIEKRQSVAFWCNPISGHATLYWYQQILGQGPKLLIQFQNNGVVDDSQLPKDRFSAERLKGVDSTLKIQPAKLEDSAVYLCASSFGTGGLVEQFFGPGTRLTVL.